Following are 30 T cell receptor beta chains from one sample sequenced in a study of blood T cell repertoires in COVID-19. Assay: immunoSEQ multiplex PCR; the TCRdb copy retains only in-frame clones and omits some. The sample lists tens of thousands of clones, around 80% occurring once. Sample: peripheral blood. The receptors were sampled from a human donor in a cohort sampled during active COVID-19.

The gene calls are TRBV11-2 and TRBJ2-7; perhaps TRBD2 as D (6 bases). Germline CDR1 SGHAT, CDR2 FQNNGV. This CDR3 spans 14 amino acids. V lost 5 bases and J 8 bases, leaving 19 bases between the germline ends. CDR3 in amino acids: CASSPAGSEGKQYF. The DNA of the CDR3 is TGTGCCAGCAGCCCCGCAGGGTCGGAGGGTAAGCAGTACTTC.

This clone was counted only a few times. V and J are TRBV14 and TRBJ2-1; 7 bases are a match to TRBD2. The CDR3 length is 11 residues. V shed 4 bases and J 11 bases; nucleotides not matched to a gene: 2. Per the germline V gene, CDR1 is SGHDN and CDR2 is FVKESK. The CDR3 DNA reads TGTGCCAGCAGCCTTGGGACTAAGCAGTTCTTC. Amino acids: CASSLGTKQFF.

This clone was observed once. This chain connects TRBV20-1 to TRBJ2-1; tentative D call: TRBD2 (5 bases). CDR3 size: 11 residues. Germline V gene sequence: CDR1 DFQATT, CDR2 SNEGSKA (reference sequence). V lost 4 bases and J lost 16, with 17 bases in between. The CDR3: CSATQQPRGFF. In DNA, the CDR3 is TGCAGTGCTACCCAACAGCCCCGGGGATTCTTC.

The chain combines TRBV6-1 with TRBJ1-5, with D perhaps matching TRBD1 (5 bases). This CDR3 contains 13 residues. Between the trimmed V and J ends, which lost 3 bases and 4 bases, there was a span of 7 bases. Germline-derived CDR1 and CDR2 are MNHNS and SASEGT. CDR3: CASSESGNQPQHF. CDR3 DNA: TGTGCCAGCAGTGAGTCAGGGAATCAGCCCCAGCATTTT.

The J gene is TRBJ2-3, the V gene TRBV7-2, with D hard to call. Per germline, CDR1 SGHTA and CDR2 FQGNSA. The CDR3 is 13 residues long. Between the trimmed V and J ends, which lost 1 base and 9 bases, there was a span of 11 bases. CDR3 DNA: TGTGCCAGCAGCTTAGGTGTTGTAGCAACGCAGTATTTT. Translation gives CASSLGVVATQYF.

In this sample, this clone turned up a few times. The rearrangement joins TRBV5-4 to TRBJ1-2; a possible D gene is TRBD1 (6 bases). This CDR3 comprises 17 residues. The ends were cut back, 2 bases at V and 3 bases at J, with 20 bases in the middle. From germline, CDR1 is SGHNT and CDR2 YYREEE (reference sequence). CDR3 region: CASSFPGGGRPDYGYTF. CDR3 bases: TGTGCCAGCAGCTTCCCCGGGGGGGGGCGACCCGACTATGGCTACACCTTC.

The chain links TRBV18 to TRBJ1-1, with a weak D call TRBD1 (5 bases). The CDR3 has 13 residues. CDR1 KGHSH and CDR2 LQKENI come from the germline V gene. V was shortened by 6 bases and J by 0 bases, with 8 bases between the two germline ends. Written as DNA, the CDR3 is TGTGCCAGCTCCGGGGGGGTGAACACTGAAGCTTTCTTT. It translates to CASSGGVNTEAFF.

The rearrangement joins TRBV11-2 to TRBJ2-5; 9 bases are shared with TRBD1. Per the germline V gene, CDR1 is SGHAT and CDR2 is FQNNGV. After removal of 5 bases from V and 6 bases from J, the junction contained 10 bases not matched to a gene. This CDR3 has 15 amino acids. CDR3 nucleotide sequence: TGTGCCAGCAGCCCGAAGCGGGACAGGGCACAGACCCAGTACTTC. Its translation is CASSPKRDRAQTQYF.

The rearrangement links TRBV5-6 to TRBJ2-2; D perhaps matches TRBD1 (5 bases). V gave up 4 bases and J gave up 6 bases, with 16 bases separating them. The CDR3 has 15 amino acids. The germline V gene has CDR1 SGHDT and CDR2 YYEEEE. The CDR3 protein is CASSRTNQGAGELFF. The DNA for the CDR3 is TGTGCCAGCAGCCGCACCAACCAGGGTGCCGGGGAGCTGTTTTTT.

This clone was observed once. The chain has TRBV4-1 and TRBJ1-1; a possible D gene is TRBD1 (5 bases). This CDR3 has 17 amino acids. Trimming took off 0 bases at V and 1 base at J, with 15 bases between the two ends. Germline V CDR1 and CDR2: MGHRA, YSYEKL. This chain's CDR3 is CASSQEGRGRRNTEAFF. CDR3 bases: TGCGCCAGCAGCCAAGAAGGGAGGGGACGGAGGAACACTGAAGCTTTCTTT.

The CDR3 sequence is CASTRSRGQQPNYGYTF. The CDR3 region has the DNA TGTGCCAGCACCAGGTCCAGAGGACAGCAACCAAACTATGGCTACACCTTC. The chain links TRBV19 to TRBJ1-2, with a weak D call TRBD1 (6 bases). This CDR3 contains 17 residues. From germline, CDR1 is LNHDA and CDR2 SQIVND (reference sequence). Trimming stripped 9 bases from V and 2 bases from J, with 25 bases between.

The chain recombines TRBV24-1 with TRBJ2-2; D uncertain. This CDR3 comprises 15 residues. From germline, CDR1 is KGHDR and CDR2 SFDVKD. V dropped 5 bases and J dropped 6 bases, with 15 bases sitting between them. This CDR3 is CATSVRSGAAGELFF. In DNA form, the CDR3 reads TGTGCCACCAGTGTGAGAAGTGGTGCGGCCGGGGAGCTGTTTTTT.

The chain combines TRBV30 with TRBJ2-7, with TRBD1 matching 11 bases. J lost 6 bases, V lost 2 bases, and 3 bases had no gene match. The CDR3 covers 13 residues. The germline V gene has CDR1 GTSNPN and CDR2 SVGIG (reference sequence). The CDR3 sequence is CAWSYGQGAEQYV. CDR3 bases: TGTGCCTGGAGTTATGGACAGGGGGCCGAGCAGTACGTC.

CDR3 amino acids: CSVADTEAFF. In DNA form, the CDR3 reads TGCAGCGTTGCGGACACTGAAGCTTTCTTT. This sequence joins TRBV29-1 and TRBJ1-1; D is unresolved. The germline V gene encodes CDR1 SQVTM and CDR2 ANQGSEA. V shed 4 bases and J shed 3 bases, with 3 bases lying between them. The CDR3 loop spans 10 amino acids.

The chain uses TRBV18 and TRBJ2-2; tentative D call: TRBD2 (6 bases). With 7 bases removed from V and 4 bases from J, the gap between germline ends came to 19 bases. CDR1 is KGHSH and CDR2 is LQKENI in the germline V gene. The CDR3 has 16 residues. The CDR3 region is CASFLQRERPTGELFF. CDR3 DNA: TGTGCCAGCTTCCTCCAACGGGAGAGGCCCACCGGGGAGCTGTTTTTT.

The J gene is TRBJ2-2, the V gene TRBV6-5; D not resolved. The CDR3 length is 12 residues. V was trimmed by 6 bases and J by 7 bases, leaving 9 bases between them. Germline V lookup: CDR1 MNHEY, CDR2 SVGAGI. CDR3 sequence reads: CASRQEIGELFF. The CDR3 nucleotides read TGTGCCAGCAGACAAGAAATCGGGGAGCTGTTTTTT.

The genes are TRBV7-9 and TRBJ1-6; maybe TRBD1 (6 bases). Germline V lookup: CDR1 SEHNR, CDR2 FQNEAQ (reference sequence). The length of the CDR3 is 15 residues. The V and J ends lost 5 bases and 2 bases respectively, with 10 bases between them. The CDR3 region has the DNA TGTGCCAGCAGCCTAGGACAGACCTATAATTCACCCCTCCACTTT. Its protein product is CASSLGQTYNSPLHF. Variable domain in full (rest from reference TRBV7-9 and TRBJ1-6): DTGVSQNPRHKITKRGQNVTFRCDPISEHNRLYWYRQTLGQGPEFLTYFQNEAQLEKSRLLSDRFSAERPKGSFSTLEIQRTEQGDSAMYLCASSLGQTYNSPLHFGNGTRLTVT.

This chain links TRBV27 with TRBJ1-3, with a tentative D call TRBD1 (5 bases). Germline V gene lookup returns CDR1 MNHEY and CDR2 SMNVEV (reference sequence). V was trimmed by 3 bases and J by 1 base, leaving 13 bases between them. The CDR3 runs 16 residues. The CDR3 DNA sequence: TGTGCCAGCAGTTTCAGCGGGGGAGGGTCTGGAAACACCATATATTTT. Translating gives CASSFSGGGSGNTIYF.

The V and J genes are TRBV5-4 and TRBJ2-2, with a tentative D call TRBD2 (6 bases). This CDR3 spans 16 amino acids. Germline CDR1 reads SGHNT; CDR2 reads YYREEE (reference sequence). V lost 5 bases and J lost 1, with 15 bases in between. DNA of the CDR3: TGTGCCAGCAGGGGCCCTACGGGGGTGAACACCGGGGAGCTGTTTTTT. Protein product: CASRGPTGVNTGELFF. Together with reference TRBV5-4 and TRBJ2-2, the CDR3 gives the full variable domain: ETGVTQSPTHLIKTRGQQVTLRCSSQSGHNTVSWYQQALGQGPQFIFQYYREEENGRGNFPPRFSGLQFPNYSSELNVNALELDDSALYLCASRGPTGVNTGELFFGEGSRLTVL.

The chain uses TRBV5-6 and TRBJ2-5, with 7 bases fitting TRBD1. V was clipped by 3 bases and J by 0 bases; unmatched bases: 5. CDR3 size: 15 residues. CDR1 is SGHDT, CDR2 YYEEEE, per germline. In DNA form, the CDR3 reads TGTGCCAGCAGCTGGGGGACAGAGTACCAAGAGACCCAGTACTTC. Its protein is CASSWGTEYQETQYF. The full variable domain, rest sourced from reference TRBV5-6 and TRBJ2-5, is DAGVTQSPTHLIKTRGQQVTLRCSPKSGHDTVSWYQQALGQGPQFIFQYYEEEERQRGNFPDRFSGHQFPNYSSELNVNALLLGDSALYLCASSWGTEYQETQYFGPGTRLLVL.

This sequence joins TRBV15 and TRBJ2-7; 7 positions agree with TRBD1. CDR1 is LNHNV and CDR2 is YYDKDF in the germline V gene (reference sequence). This CDR3 is 16 amino acids long. Unmatched junction bases numbered 7, after V lost 1 base and J lost 1 base. The CDR3 region is CATSRARTGGSYEQYF. Written as DNA, the CDR3 is TGTGCCACCAGCAGAGCGCGGACAGGTGGGTCCTACGAGCAGTACTTC.

The rearrangement uses TRBV5-1 and TRBJ1-2; D is uncertain. Per the germline V gene, CDR1 is SGHRS and CDR2 is YFSETQ. The length of the CDR3 is 13 residues. V lost 2 bases, J lost 4 bases, and 9 bases lay in between. The CDR3 DNA follows: TGCGCCAGCAGCTTAACAGTCTTCTATGGCTACACCTTC. This gives the protein CASSLTVFYGYTF.

The V and J genes are TRBV7-3 and TRBJ2-1, with D tentatively TRBD2 (7 bases). V shed 5 bases and J shed 9 bases, with 26 bases lying between them. CDR1 is SGHTA and CDR2 is FQGTGA in the germline V gene. This CDR3 spans 17 amino acids. The DNA of the CDR3 is TGTGCCAGCAGCCCCCTCCGACTAGGGGGGGTCGGGGGTGAGCAGTTCTTC. It translates to CASSPLRLGGVGGEQFF.

V and J are TRBV7-2 and TRBJ2-5, with 8 bases identical to TRBD1. V lost 4 bases to trimming and J lost 5 bases; unmatched junction nucleotides: 12. Looked up from germline, CDR1 is SGHTA and CDR2 is FQGNSA. The CDR3 sequence is 16 residues long. CDR3 nucleotide sequence: TGTGCCAGCAGCTCAATGCCAGGGGGCAGGGGTGAGACCCAGTACTTC. Protein sequence: CASSSMPGGRGETQYF.

V gene TRBV11-2 combines with J gene TRBJ2-3, with D maybe TRBD2 (6 bases). The V gene's germline CDR1 is SGHAT and CDR2 FQNNGV. This CDR3 is built from 14 residues. The V end was cut by 0 bases, the J end by 7 bases, with 11 bases between. This CDR3 is CASSLDEAGYTQYF. The CDR3 DNA reads TGTGCCAGCAGCTTAGACGAGGCGGGGTATACGCAGTATTTT.

V gene TRBV11-3 combines with J gene TRBJ2-2; D gene ambiguous. CDR3 length: 16 residues. Germline loops: CDR1 SGHNT, CDR2 YENEEA. Deletions cut 3 bases from V and 4 bases from J, with 15 bases between. This CDR3 is CASSFSAATSTGELFF. CDR3 in DNA: TGTGCCAGCAGCTTTAGTGCCGCAACGAGCACCGGGGAGCTGTTTTTT.

This chain links TRBV6-5 with TRBJ2-5, with D tentatively TRBD1 (6 bases). This CDR3 contains 14 residues. V dropped 6 bases and J dropped 1 base, with 12 bases sitting between them. Germline values: CDR1 MNHEY, CDR2 SVGAGI. CDR3 amino acids: CASRLTGSQETQYF. The CDR3 bases are TGTGCCAGCAGACTGACAGGAAGCCAAGAGACCCAGTACTTC.

This chain joins TRBV2 and TRBJ1-2, with 10 positions matching TRBD1. The junction had 3 bases not matched to a gene; V was cut back by 5 bases and J by 6 bases. The CDR3 is made up of 13 amino acids. CDR1 and CDR2 from the germline V gene are SNHLY and FYNNEI. CDR3 sequence reads: CASSQDRGNGYTF. CDR3 nucleotides: TGTGCCAGCAGTCAGGACAGGGGGAATGGCTACACCTTC.

The V gene is TRBV27, the J gene TRBJ1-1; TRBD1 aligns across 11 bases. Looked up from germline, CDR1 is MNHEY and CDR2 is SMNVEV (reference sequence). CDR3 length: 12 residues. Trimming removed 5 bases from V and 10 bases from J; junction bases left unmatched: 3. CDR3 protein: CASSRDRGLAFF. Written as DNA, the CDR3 is TGTGCCAGCAGTAGGGACAGGGGGTTAGCTTTCTTT.

CDR3 amino acids: CASSPSTEAFF. CDR3 in DNA: TGTGCCAGCAGCCCGAGTACTGAAGCTTTCTTT. The chain links TRBV7-8 to TRBJ1-1; D remains ambiguous. Germline V CDR1 and CDR2: SGHVS, FQNEAQ. Trimming cost V 5 bases and J 5 bases, with 6 bases left between them. The CDR3 is 11 amino acids.